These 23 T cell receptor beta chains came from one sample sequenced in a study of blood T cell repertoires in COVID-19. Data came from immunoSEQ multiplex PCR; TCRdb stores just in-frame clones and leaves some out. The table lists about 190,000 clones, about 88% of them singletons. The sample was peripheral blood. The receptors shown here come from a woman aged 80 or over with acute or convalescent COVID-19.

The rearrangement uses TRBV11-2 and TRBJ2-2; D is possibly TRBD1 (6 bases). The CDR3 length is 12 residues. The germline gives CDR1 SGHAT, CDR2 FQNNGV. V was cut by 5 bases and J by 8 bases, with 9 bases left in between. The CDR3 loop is CASSPRGGELFF. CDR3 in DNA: TGTGCCAGCAGCCCCAGGGGAGGGGAGCTGTTTTTT.

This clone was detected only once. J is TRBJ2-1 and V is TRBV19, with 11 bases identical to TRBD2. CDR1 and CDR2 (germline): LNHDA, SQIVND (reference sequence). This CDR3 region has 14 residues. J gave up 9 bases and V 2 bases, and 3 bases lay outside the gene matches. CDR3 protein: CASSILLAGAEQFF. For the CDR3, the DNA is TGTGCCAGTAGTATACTACTAGCGGGAGCTGAGCAGTTCTTC.

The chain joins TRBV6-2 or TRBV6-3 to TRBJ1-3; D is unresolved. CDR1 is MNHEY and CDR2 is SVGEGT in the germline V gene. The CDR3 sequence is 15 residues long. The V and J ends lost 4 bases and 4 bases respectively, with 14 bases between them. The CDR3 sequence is CASSSTEKPGNTIYF. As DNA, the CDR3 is TGTGCCAGCAGTTCCACGGAGAAACCCGGAAACACCATATATTTT.

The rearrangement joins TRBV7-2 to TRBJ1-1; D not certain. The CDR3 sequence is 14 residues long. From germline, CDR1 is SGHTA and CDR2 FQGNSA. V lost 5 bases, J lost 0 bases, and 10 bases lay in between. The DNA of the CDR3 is TGTGCCAGCAGCCTGGACGGGGTGAACACTGAAGCTTTCTTT. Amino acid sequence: CASSLDGVNTEAFF.

In DNA form, the CDR3 reads TGCGCCAGCAGCTTGGCAGGAATTAGCACAGATACGCAGTATTTT. Amino acids: CASSLAGISTDTQYF. The chain carries TRBV5-1 and TRBJ2-3; D is unresolved. This CDR3 comprises 15 residues. CDR1 SGHRS and CDR2 YFSETQ come from the germline V gene. Trimming stripped 0 bases from V and 0 bases from J, with 8 bases between.

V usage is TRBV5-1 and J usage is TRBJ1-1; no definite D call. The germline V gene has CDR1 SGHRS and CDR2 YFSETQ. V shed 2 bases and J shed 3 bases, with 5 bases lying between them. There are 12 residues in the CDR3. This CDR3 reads CASSFTDTEAFF. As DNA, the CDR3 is TGCGCCAGCAGCTTTACGGACACTGAAGCTTTCTTT.

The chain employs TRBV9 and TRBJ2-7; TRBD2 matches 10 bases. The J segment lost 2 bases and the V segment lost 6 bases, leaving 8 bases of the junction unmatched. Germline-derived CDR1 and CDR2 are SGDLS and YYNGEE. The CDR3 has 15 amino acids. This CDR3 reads CASKRASGSPYEQYF. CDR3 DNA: TGTGCCAGCAAAAGGGCTAGCGGGAGTCCCTACGAGCAGTACTTC. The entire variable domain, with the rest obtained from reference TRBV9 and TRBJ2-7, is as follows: DSGVTQTPKHLITATGQRVTLRCSPRSGDLSVYWYQQSLDQGLQFLIQYYNGEERAKGNILERFSAQQFPDLHSELNLSSLELGDSALYFCASKRASGSPYEQYFGPGTRLTVT.

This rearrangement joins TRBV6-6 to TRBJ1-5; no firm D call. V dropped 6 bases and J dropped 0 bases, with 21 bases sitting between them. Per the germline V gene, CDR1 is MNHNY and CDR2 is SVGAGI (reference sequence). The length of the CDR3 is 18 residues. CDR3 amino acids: CASRRRGEGKHSNQPQHF. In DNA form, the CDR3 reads TGTGCCAGCAGACGACGGGGAGAAGGGAAGCATAGCAATCAGCCCCAGCATTTT.

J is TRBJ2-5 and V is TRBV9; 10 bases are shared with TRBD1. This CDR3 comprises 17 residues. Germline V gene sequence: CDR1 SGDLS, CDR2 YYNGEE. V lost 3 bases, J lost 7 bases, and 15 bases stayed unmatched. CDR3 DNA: TGTGCCAGCAGCGCGGACAGGGGGATCTTCGGTCTGGGGACCCAGTACTTC. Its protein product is CASSADRGIFGLGTQYF.

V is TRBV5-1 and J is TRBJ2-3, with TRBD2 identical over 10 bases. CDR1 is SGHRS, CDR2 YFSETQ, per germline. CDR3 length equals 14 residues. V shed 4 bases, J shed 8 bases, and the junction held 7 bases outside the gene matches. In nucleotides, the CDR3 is TGCGCCAGCAGCACGACTAGCGGGCCGCTTACGCAGTATTTT. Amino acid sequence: CASSTTSGPLTQYF.

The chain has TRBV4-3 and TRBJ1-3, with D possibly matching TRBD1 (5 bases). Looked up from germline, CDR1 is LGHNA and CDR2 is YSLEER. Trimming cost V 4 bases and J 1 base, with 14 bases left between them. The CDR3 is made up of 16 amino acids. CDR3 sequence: CASSRQVGPSGNTIYF. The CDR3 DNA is TGCGCCAGCAGCCGGCAGGTGGGGCCGTCTGGAAACACCATATATTTT.

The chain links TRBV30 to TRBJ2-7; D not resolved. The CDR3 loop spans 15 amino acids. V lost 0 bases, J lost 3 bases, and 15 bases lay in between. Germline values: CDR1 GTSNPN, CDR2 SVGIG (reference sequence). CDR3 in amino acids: CAWSVRGPGFYEQYF. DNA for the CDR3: TGTGCCTGGAGTGTACGAGGCCCTGGTTTCTACGAGCAGTACTTC.

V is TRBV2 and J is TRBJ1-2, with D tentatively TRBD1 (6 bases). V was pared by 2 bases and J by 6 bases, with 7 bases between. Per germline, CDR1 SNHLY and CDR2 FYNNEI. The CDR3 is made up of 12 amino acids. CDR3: CASSETGNGYTF. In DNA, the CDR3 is TGTGCCAGCAGTGAAACAGGGAATGGCTACACCTTC.

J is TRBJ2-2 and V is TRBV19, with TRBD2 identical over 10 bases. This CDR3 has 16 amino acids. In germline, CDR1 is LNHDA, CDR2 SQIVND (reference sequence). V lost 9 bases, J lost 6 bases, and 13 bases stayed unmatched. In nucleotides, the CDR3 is TGTGCCAGCCGGCTCCTAGCGGGAGCTTGGGCCGGGGAGCTGTTTTTT. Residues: CASRLLAGAWAGELFF.

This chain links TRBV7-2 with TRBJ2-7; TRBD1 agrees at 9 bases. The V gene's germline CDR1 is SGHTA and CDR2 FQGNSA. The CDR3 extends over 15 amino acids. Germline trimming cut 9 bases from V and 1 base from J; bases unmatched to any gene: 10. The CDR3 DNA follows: TGTGCCAGTAAGGATTGGGGGACAGGGTCCTACGAGCAGTACTTC. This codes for CASKDWGTGSYEQYF.

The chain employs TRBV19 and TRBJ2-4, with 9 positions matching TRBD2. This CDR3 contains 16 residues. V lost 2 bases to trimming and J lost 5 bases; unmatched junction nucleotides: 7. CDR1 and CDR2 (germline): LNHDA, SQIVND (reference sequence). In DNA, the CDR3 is TGTGCCAGTAGTATAACATGGCGGGAGGGGGAAAACATTCAGTACTTC. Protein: CASSITWREGENIQYF. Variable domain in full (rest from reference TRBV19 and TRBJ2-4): DGGITQSPKYLFRKEGQNVTLSCEQNLNHDAMYWYRQDPGQGLRLIYYSQIVNDFQKGDIAEGYSVSREKKESFPLTVTSAQKNPTAFYLCASSITWREGENIQYFGAGTRLSVL.

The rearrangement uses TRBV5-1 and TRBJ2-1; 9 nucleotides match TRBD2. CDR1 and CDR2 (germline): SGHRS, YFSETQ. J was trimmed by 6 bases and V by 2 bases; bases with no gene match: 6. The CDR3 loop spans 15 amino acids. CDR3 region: CASSFLAGTGNEQFF. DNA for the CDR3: TGCGCCAGCAGCTTCCTAGCGGGAACTGGCAATGAGCAGTTCTTC. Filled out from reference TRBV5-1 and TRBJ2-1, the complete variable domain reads KAGVTQTPRYLIKTRGQQVTLSCSPISGHRSVSWYQQTPGQGLQFLFEYFSETQRNKGNFPGRFSGRQFSNSRSEMNVSTLELGDSALYLCASSFLAGTGNEQFFGPGTRLTVL.

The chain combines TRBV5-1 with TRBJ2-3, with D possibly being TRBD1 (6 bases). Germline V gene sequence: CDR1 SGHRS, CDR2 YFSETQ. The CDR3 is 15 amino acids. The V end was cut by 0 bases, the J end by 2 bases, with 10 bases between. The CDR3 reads CASSLAGQNTDTQYF. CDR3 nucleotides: TGCGCCAGCAGCTTGGCAGGACAGAACACAGATACGCAGTATTTT.

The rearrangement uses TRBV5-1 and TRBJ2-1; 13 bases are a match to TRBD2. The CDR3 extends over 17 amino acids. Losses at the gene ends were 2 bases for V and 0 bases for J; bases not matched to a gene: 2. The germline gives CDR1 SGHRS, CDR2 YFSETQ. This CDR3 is CASSLLAGGGSYNEQFF. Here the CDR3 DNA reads TGCGCCAGCAGCTTACTAGCGGGAGGGGGCTCCTACAATGAGCAGTTCTTC. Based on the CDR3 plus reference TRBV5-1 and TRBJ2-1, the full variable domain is KAGVTQTPRYLIKTRGQQVTLSCSPISGHRSVSWYQQTPGQGLQFLFEYFSETQRNKGNFPGRFSGRQFSNSRSEMNVSTLELGDSALYLCASSLLAGGGSYNEQFFGPGTRLTVL.

In DNA, the CDR3 is TGTGCCAGCAACACGGCTAGCGGGGTGATTGGGGATACGCAGTATTTT. Its protein is CASNTASGVIGDTQYF. This chain joins TRBV27 and TRBJ2-3; 9 bases align to TRBD2. The CDR3 runs 16 residues. V shed 7 bases, J shed 6 bases, and the junction held 14 bases outside the gene matches. Germline-derived CDR1 and CDR2 are MNHEY and SMNVEV (reference sequence).

CDR3 protein: CASIRSGGEKLFF. DNA for the CDR3: TGTGCCAGCATTAGATCCGGAGGCGAAAAACTGTTTTTT. V and J are TRBV25-1 and TRBJ1-4; D not certain. The CDR3 sequence is 13 residues long. Germline V gene sequence: CDR1 MGHDK, CDR2 SYGVNS. The V and J ends lost 7 bases and 8 bases respectively, with 14 bases between them.

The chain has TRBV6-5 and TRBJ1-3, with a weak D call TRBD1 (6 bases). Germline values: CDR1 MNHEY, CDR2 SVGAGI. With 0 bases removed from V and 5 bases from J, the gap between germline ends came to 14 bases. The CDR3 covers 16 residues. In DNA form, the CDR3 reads TGTGCCAGCAGTTACTCTGGGGGGGCTATTCGAAACACCATATATTTT. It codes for CASSYSGGAIRNTIYF.

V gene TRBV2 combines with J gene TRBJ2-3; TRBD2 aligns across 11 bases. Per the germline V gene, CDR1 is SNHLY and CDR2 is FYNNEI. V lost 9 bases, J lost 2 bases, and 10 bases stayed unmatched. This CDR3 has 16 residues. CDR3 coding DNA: TGTGCCAGTGCATCGCGACTAGCGGGACACACAGATACGCAGTATTTT. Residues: CASASRLAGHTDTQYF.